The 19 T cell receptor beta chains listed next were all sequenced from one sample in a study of blood T cell repertoires in COVID-19. The assay was immunoSEQ multiplex PCR, and TCRdb's table has in-frame clones only and misses some. The sample contains some 160,000 clones, roughly 91% of which appear only once. The specimen sequenced was peripheral blood. The receptors derive from a man aged 18 to 29 with COVID-19, enrolled during active disease.

The rearrangement joins TRBV28 to TRBJ2-7; D possibly corresponds to TRBD2 (5 bases). V was shortened by 10 bases and J by 7 bases, with 23 bases between the two germline ends. Germline CDR1 MDHEN, CDR2 SYDVKM. This CDR3 is built from 14 residues. CDR3 nucleotides: TGTGCCACCACGACCGTGGCGGGCCCGGGGGAGCAGTACTTC. Its translation: CATTTVAGPGEQYF.

This rearrangement joins TRBV27 to TRBJ2-7; 9 bases match TRBD1. The V gene end was trimmed by 1 base and the J gene end by 3 bases; junction bases not matched to a gene: 7. The V gene's germline CDR1 is MNHEY and CDR2 SMNVEV (reference sequence). CDR3 length equals 16 residues. CDR3 region: CASSLFPGQGIYEQYF. The DNA of the CDR3 is TGTGCCAGCAGTTTATTTCCGGGACAGGGCATCTACGAGCAGTACTTC.

This sequence joins TRBV9 and TRBJ2-1, with a tentative D call TRBD1 (8 bases). Trimming left V 4 bases short and J 5 bases short, with 22 bases between. This CDR3 has 17 amino acids. Germline V lookup: CDR1 SGDLS, CDR2 YYNGEE. DNA for the CDR3: TGTGCCAGCAGCCCGCACGGGGGGCAGGGGGCGAACAATGAGCAGTTCTTC. This translates into CASSPHGGQGANNEQFF.

V and J are TRBV19 and TRBJ1-1; 7 bases are a match to TRBD1. Germline V gene sequence: CDR1 LNHDA, CDR2 SQIVND (reference sequence). The CDR3 spans 12 residues. Losses at the gene ends were 5 bases for V and 7 bases for J; bases not matched to a gene: 4. The CDR3 is CASSYRGVEAFF. As DNA, the CDR3 is TGTGCCAGTAGTTACAGGGGCGTTGAAGCTTTCTTT.

J is TRBJ2-1 and V is TRBV16; tentative D call: TRBD2 (7 bases). The germline V gene has CDR1 KGHSY and CDR2 FQNENV. There are 14 residues in the CDR3. Trimming removed 3 bases at V and 9 bases at J, with 15 bases between. The CDR3 DNA follows: TGTGCCAGCAGCCATTCCGGGGGGCCGGGTGAGCAGTTCTTC. Translation gives CASSHSGGPGEQFF.

V usage is TRBV19 and J usage is TRBJ2-7, with 10 bases fitting TRBD2. Germline V gives CDR1 LNHDA, CDR2 SQIVND (reference sequence). The junction had 9 bases not matched to a gene; V was cut back by 3 bases and J by 4 bases. This CDR3 has 16 residues. The CDR3 bases are TGTGCCAGTAGTATCTCCCTAAGCGGGAGGGGGTACGAGCAGTACTTC. Translation: CASSISLSGRGYEQYF.

The V gene is TRBV4-3, the J gene TRBJ2-1; D is uncertain. Germline lookup yields CDR1 LGHNA and CDR2 YSLEER. V dropped 1 base and J dropped 0 bases, with 7 bases sitting between them. CDR3 length: 15 residues. As DNA, the CDR3 is TGCGCCAGCAGCCAAGCGGAGAGCTCCTACAATGAGCAGTTCTTC. Amino acids: CASSQAESSYNEQFF.

The chain joins TRBV11-2 to TRBJ2-1; weak D call: TRBD1 (6 bases). This CDR3 region has 13 residues. Germline V gene sequence: CDR1 SGHAT, CDR2 FQNNGV. V dropped 2 bases and J dropped 10 bases, with 12 bases sitting between them. CDR3 sequence reads: CASSLYRALEQFF. CDR3 DNA: TGTGCCAGCAGCTTATACAGGGCCCTGGAGCAGTTCTTC.

This chain uses TRBV5-1 with TRBJ1-1, with 9 bases matching TRBD1. V lost 4 bases, J lost 0 bases, and 7 bases stayed unmatched. The CDR3 loop spans 16 amino acids. The germline gives CDR1 SGHRS, CDR2 YFSETQ. The CDR3 DNA follows: TGCGCCAGCAGCCCAGGGACAGGGTCAATGAACACTGAAGCTTTCTTT. This sequence encodes CASSPGTGSMNTEAFF.

The chain employs TRBV19 and TRBJ1-4, with D possibly TRBD1 on 6 matching bases. Germline CDR1 and CDR2: LNHDA and SQIVND (reference sequence). V was clipped by 5 bases and J by 8 bases, with 12 bases between them. The CDR3 is made up of 13 amino acids. In DNA, the CDR3 is TGTGCCAGTAGTCTACAGGGTAGCGAAAAACTGTTTTTT. It specifies CASSLQGSEKLFF.

The chain joins TRBV3-1 (or the pseudogene TRBV3-2) to TRBJ2-1; 10 bases are a match to TRBD2. Germline CDR1 reads LGHDT; CDR2 reads YNNKEL (reference sequence). V lost 0 bases and J lost 7; bases outside the gene matches: 9. This CDR3 spans 17 amino acids. The CDR3 sequence: CASSQDPAGGPGNEQFF. The CDR3 DNA reads as TGTGCCAGCAGCCAAGATCCAGCGGGAGGGCCAGGGAATGAGCAGTTCTTC.

This chain links TRBV4-1 with TRBJ1-5; 8 nucleotides line up with TRBD1. CDR3 size: 14 residues. V lost 4 bases and J lost 7; bases outside the gene matches: 6. Germline loops: CDR1 MGHRA, CDR2 YSYEKL. The CDR3 DNA reads as TGCGCCAGCAGCCGCAGGGGGCTAGGGCAGCCCCAGCATTTT. Encoded protein: CASSRRGLGQPQHF.

V usage is TRBV10-3 and J usage is TRBJ1-2; 7 nucleotides line up with TRBD1. Germline-derived CDR1 and CDR2 are ENHRY and SYGVKD. This CDR3 has 13 amino acids. With 6 bases clipped from V and 8 bases from J, the junction kept 9 bases outside the gene matches. CDR3 sequence reads: CAIRPSGGWGYTF. CDR3 DNA: TGTGCCATCAGACCTTCAGGGGGATGGGGCTACACCTTC.

The V gene is TRBV28, the J gene TRBJ1-5; 11 bases line up with TRBD1. The CDR3 is 17 residues long. Trimming removed 3 bases from V and 0 bases from J; junction bases left unmatched: 4. CDR1 is MDHEN and CDR2 is SYDVKM in the germline V gene. The CDR3 loop reads CASSLDRGRVSNQPQHF. The CDR3 bases are TGTGCCAGCAGTTTGGACAGGGGGCGCGTTAGCAATCAGCCCCAGCATTTT.

The chain is built from TRBV30 and TRBJ2-2; 10 positions match TRBD1. J lost 4 bases, V lost 7 bases, and 3 bases had no gene match. Germline V lookup: CDR1 GTSNPN, CDR2 SVGIG (reference sequence). This CDR3 comprises 13 residues. The CDR3 sequence: CAFGQGGTGELFF. The CDR3 DNA is TGTGCCTTTGGACAGGGGGGCACCGGGGAGCTGTTTTTT. Filled out from reference TRBV30 and TRBJ2-2, the complete variable domain reads SQTIHQWPATLVQPVGSPLSLECTVEGTSNPNLYWYRQAAGRGLQLLFYSVGIGQISSEVPQNLSASRPQDRQFILSSKKLLLSDSGFYLCAFGQGGTGELFFGEGSRLTVL.

The V gene is TRBV19, the J gene TRBJ2-7; 11 positions agree with TRBD2. V was clipped by 1 base and J by 3 bases; unmatched bases: 2. Germline loops: CDR1 LNHDA, CDR2 SQIVND (reference sequence). The CDR3 has 15 residues. CDR3 nucleotide sequence: TGTGCCAGTAGTATAGCGACTAGCGGGGACTACGAGCAGTACTTC. It yields the protein CASSIATSGDYEQYF.

The table lists this clone with a count of one. The CDR3 nucleotides are TGTGCCAGCAGCCACGGACTAGCAGAATTCTACGAGCAGTACTTC. Its protein product is CASSHGLAEFYEQYF. The gene calls are TRBV7-2 and TRBJ2-7; 8 nucleotides agree with TRBD2. In germline, CDR1 is SGHTA, CDR2 FQGNSA. This CDR3 has 15 amino acids. After removal of 5 bases from V and 3 bases from J, the junction contained 9 bases not matched to a gene.

This chain joins TRBV12-3 or TRBV12-4 and TRBJ2-2; D not certain. This CDR3 is 12 amino acids long. The V end lost 7 bases, the J end lost 9 bases, and 12 bases lay between the germline ends. The CDR3 DNA reads TGTGCCAGCACCCCGGGTGCCCGGGAGCTGTTTTTT. Translating gives CASTPGARELFF.

V and J are TRBV28 and TRBJ2-1; 8 nucleotides line up with TRBD2. V shed 5 bases, J shed 2 bases, and the junction held 8 bases outside the gene matches. Germline V gene lookup returns CDR1 MDHEN and CDR2 SYDVKM. The CDR3 contains 16 residues. DNA of the CDR3: TGTGCCAGCAGTCAAAGCGGGAGCGCCACCTACAATGAGCAGTTCTTC. Translating it yields CASSQSGSATYNEQFF.